The subject of this entry is one TCR beta chain. This clonotype has at least ten counts. Its target antigen remains unknown. Per-nucleotide qualities are absent, and no much larger clonotype sits a single base away. The record originates from a study of blood T cells in healthy people across ages (dated by TCRdb to about 2015). Turning to the overall study: Template switching captured roughly one uniquely barcoded TCR beta cDNA molecule per two T cells in model experiments. The donors were split into four age groups: young (average about 15 years), middle-aged (roughly 39), aged (about 62) and long-lived (about 74). Two additional independent replicas of 1 million unique cDNA reads from the same blood draw were analyzed for two donors (one aged 18 to 30 and one aged 80 or older). To avoid experimental bias, donors of different ages were distributed randomly across sequencing lanes. To track age-related changes in TCR beta repertoire diversity, the study relied on deep sequencing normalized with unique cDNA molecular identifiers.

Systemically healthy Caucasian individuals from Russia, 35 to 50 in total and aged about 6 to 90 years, were included as donors. Roughly 10 milliliters of peripheral blood were drawn from each donor into EDTA-treated Vacutainer tubes. Ficoll-Paque density-gradient centrifugation was used to isolate PBMCs, with at least 7 million per sample. Total RNA, at least 5 micrograms per sample, was extracted from PBMCs with Trizol reagent. The percentages of naive CD45RAhigh/CD27high T cells were determined by flow cytometry on a PBMC aliquot from every donor. Including the terminal cysteine and phenylalanine, the CDR3 comprises 16 residues. The CDR3 DNA has 48 bases and is translated from base 1. The germline V gene provides CDR1 MGHRA and CDR2 YSYEKL. The V end loses 4 bases and the J end loses 4 bases, and a stretch of 19 bases separates them. Preparation of the library involved 5' RACE. TCRdb names Illumina HiSeq 2500 as the instrument used. A second PCR of about 6 to 11 cycles was performed with a sample-barcoded 5' primer and a J-beta primer mix. A unique molecular identifier was introduced onto each TCR beta cDNA molecule by a template-switch 5' adaptor carrying 12 random nucleotides. Each sample yielded at least 2.5 million CDR3-containing paired-end reads. First-strand cDNA was synthesized from all RNA with the Mint cDNA synthesis kit, primed by a TRBC-specific oligonucleotide. After uracil-DNA glycosylase treatment, a first 18-cycle PCR used universal primers M1SS and BC2_uni_R on all cDNA. Turning to the authors' computational methods: Each sample was normalized by randomly selecting 1 million high-quality reads, each carrying a distinct molecular identifier. Reads sharing molecular identifiers were discarded rather than binned into consensus sequences. CDR3 identification, clonotype clustering and error correction used MiTCR with a Q25 quality threshold and the strictest error-elimination algorithm. A nonparametric unseen species model with Euler transformation was used to estimate a lower bound on total TCR beta diversity. TCRdb handled the public reads itself, with Q25 trimming in fastp and clone calling in MiXCR, and kept productive beta chains. Identical CDR3 protein sequences are pooled into one entry, listed with their most common genes and DNA. These V and J calls originate from TCRdb's pipeline instead of the authors' own analysis. The sample table lists roughly 1,500,000 distinct CDR3 sequences, about 35% of them with a count of one. The ten largest clones represent around 11% of the sample.

General conclusions and limits of the study: There was a strong correlation between observed TCR beta diversity and the percentage of naive T cells measured by flow cytometry. Conclusive comparison of naive and antigen-experienced compartments was prevented by the profiling of bulk unsorted PBMCs. Compared with the aged group, the long-lived group had more naive CD4+ T cells, fewer expanded clones and increased TCR diversity, suggesting age selection. Estimates of total diversity from one million sequenced T cells were regarded as lower bounds and underestimates. Because the CMV infection status of the donors was unknown, age-related changes in expanded clonotypes may potentially have been confounded. As age increased, observed TCR beta diversity per million T cells dropped in a roughly linear way, and a significant reduction was already evident by age around 41.

The source material was blood. The sequence was collected from a woman in her twenties or thirties in good health. The chain links TRBV4-1 with TRBJ1-2; no D gene is confidently identified. The CDR3 corresponds to CASSRSSRAGGYGYTF. In nucleotides, the sequence is TGCGCCAGCAGCCGCTCAAGCCGGGCGGGTGGCTATGGCTACACCTTC.